This TCR beta chain was recorded in a study of T cell responses to AZD1222 COVID-19 vaccine. TCRdb's table, derived via immunoSEQ multiplex PCR, lists solely in-frame clones and lacks some. Here the sample spans about 120,000 clones, about 85% being singletons. On this clone: Its antigen remains unidentified.

The ends were cut back, 2 bases at V and 6 bases at J, with 8 bases in the middle. The CDR3 has 13 residues. Germline values: CDR1 MNHNS, CDR2 SASEGT. Regarding the study as a whole: Repertoire sampling was restricted to post-peak T cell response timepoints. Close to half of spike-specific TCRs reportedly recognize unmutated variant regions. Most donors were white British and more were female, and clonal diversity was possibly underestimated.

Samples with a second dose at about 4 or about 12 weeks were pooled together. This chain connects TRBV6-1 to TRBJ2-1, with D possibly TRBD1 on 6 matching bases. This clonotype was obtained from an adult who received the AZD1222 COVID-19 vaccine. The material sequenced was peripheral blood, taken 28 days after the second AZD1222 dose. For the CDR3, the DNA is TGTGCCAGCAGTGAAAGGACAGTCAATGAGCAGTTCTTC. It is translated as CASSERTVNEQFF.